These T cell receptor beta chains were read from a single sample in a study of blood T cell repertoires in COVID-19. The data were produced by immunoSEQ multiplex PCR, yet TCRdb's version contains in-frame clones alone and is incomplete. This sample yields around 220,000 clones, of which around 87% are seen a single time; around 6% belongs to the top ten. The sequenced sample was PBMCs or T cells enriched from blood (not recorded which). Receptor source: a woman aged 25 to 39 with acute COVID-19. Each CDR3 is given with its conserved first and last residue. D genes are given only for firm matches. Only part of the rows carry a size: once, few, many, or a class if the clone is expanded.

J gene: TRBJ1-2
CDR3 length: 12
V gene: TRBV24-1
D gene: -
clone size: -
CDR3 protein: CATSEGAYGYTF
CDR3 DNA: TGTGCCACCAGTGAAGGGGCCTATGGCTACACCTTC

J gene: TRBJ1-2
CDR3 length: 15
V gene: TRBV18
D gene: -
clone size: -
CDR3 protein: CASSHEDPRGYGYTF
CDR3 DNA: TGTGCCAGCTCACACGAGGACCCGCGGGGCTATGGCTACACCTTC

J gene: TRBJ2-1
CDR3 length: 14
V gene: TRBV29-1
D gene: TRBD2
clone size: -
CDR3 protein: CSVRGGDSGGEQFF
CDR3 DNA: TGCAGCGTCCGGGGGGGGGACTCGGGCGGTGAGCAGTTCTTC

J gene: TRBJ1-2
CDR3 length: 14
V gene: TRBV2
D gene: -
clone size: -
CDR3 protein: CASSDRRLPYGYTF
CDR3 DNA: TGTGCCAGCAGTGATCGGCGGCTCCCCTATGGCTACACCTTC

J gene: TRBJ1-6
CDR3 length: 15
V gene: TRBV7-8
D gene: -
clone size: -
CDR3 protein: CASSFDRSGNSPLHF
CDR3 DNA: TGTGCCAGCAGCTTTGACCGGTCCGGGAATTCACCCCTCCACTTT

J gene: TRBJ2-2
CDR3 length: 16
V gene: TRBV5-4
D gene: -
clone size: -
CDR3 protein: CASSSSGTVSAGELFF
CDR3 DNA: TGTGCCAGCAGTTCCTCCGGGACTGTGAGTGCTGGGGAGCTGTTTTTT

J gene: TRBJ1-5
CDR3 length: 18
V gene: TRBV15
D gene: -
clone size: -
CDR3 protein: CATSRDPVVQVANQPQHF
CDR3 DNA: TGTGCCACCAGCAGAGATCCTGTAGTACAGGTGGCTAATCAGCCCCAGCATTTT

J gene: TRBJ2-1
CDR3 length: 13
V gene: TRBV2
D gene: -
clone size: -
CDR3 protein: CASSEDLRREQFF
CDR3 DNA: TGTGCCAGCAGTGAAGACCTGAGGCGGGAGCAGTTCTTC

J gene: TRBJ2-6
CDR3 length: 15
V gene: TRBV5-8
D gene: -
clone size: -
CDR3 protein: CASSLFSGGANVLTF
CDR3 DNA: TGTGCCAGCAGCTTGTTTTCCGGTGGGGCCAACGTCCTGACTTTC

J gene: TRBJ1-1
CDR3 length: 17
V gene: TRBV19
D gene: -
clone size: -
CDR3 protein: CASSPRYSGMGNTEAFF
CDR3 DNA: TGTGCCAGTAGTCCTAGGTATTCCGGGATGGGGAACACTGAAGCTTTCTTT

J gene: TRBJ2-5
CDR3 length: 13
V gene: TRBV10-3
D gene: -
clone size: few
CDR3 protein: CAISPQGGETQYF
CDR3 DNA: TGTGCCATCAGTCCCCAGGGAGGTGAGACCCAGTACTTC

J gene: TRBJ2-3
CDR3 length: 15
V gene: TRBV3-1/TRBV3-2
D gene: -
clone size: -
CDR3 protein: CASSLDPTSTDTQYF
CDR3 DNA: TGTGCCAGCAGCCTAGACCCGACTAGCACAGATACGCAGTATTTT

J gene: TRBJ2-7
CDR3 length: 15
V gene: TRBV28
D gene: TRBD2
clone size: -
CDR3 protein: CASSLRLAGKYEQYF
CDR3 DNA: TGTGCCAGCAGTTTACGGTTAGCGGGCAAGTACGAGCAGTACTTC

J gene: TRBJ1-4
CDR3 length: 16
V gene: TRBV4-1
D gene: TRBD1
clone size: few
CDR3 protein: CASSQARGQGNEKLFF
CDR3 DNA: TGCGCCAGCAGCCAAGCAAGGGGACAGGGGAATGAAAAACTGTTTTTT

J gene: TRBJ1-4
CDR3 length: 15
V gene: TRBV7-9
D gene: -
clone size: -
CDR3 protein: CASSQGRAGNEKLFF
CDR3 DNA: TGTGCCAGCAGCCAGGGGAGGGCCGGAAATGAAAAACTGTTTTTT

J gene: TRBJ1-5
CDR3 length: 15
V gene: TRBV7-8
D gene: -
clone size: -
CDR3 protein: CASSLAGQSDQPQHF
CDR3 DNA: TGTGCCAGCAGCTTAGCTGGACAGTCGGATCAGCCCCAGCATTTT

J gene: TRBJ1-2
CDR3 length: 15
V gene: TRBV14
D gene: -
clone size: -
CDR3 protein: CASSAQTAGAYGYTF
CDR3 DNA: TGTGCCAGCAGCGCACAAACGGCGGGAGCCTATGGCTACACCTTC

J gene: TRBJ2-1
CDR3 length: 16
V gene: TRBV3-1/TRBV3-2
D gene: -
clone size: -
CDR3 protein: CASSQAGTYSYNEQFF
CDR3 DNA: TGTGCCAGCAGCCAAGCCGGGACTTACTCCTACAATGAGCAGTTCTTC

J gene: TRBJ1-6
CDR3 length: 13
V gene: TRBV19
D gene: -
clone size: once
CDR3 protein: CASSSLINSPLHF
CDR3 DNA: TGTGCCAGTAGCTCACTGATTAATTCACCCCTCCACTTT

J gene: TRBJ1-2
CDR3 length: 13
V gene: TRBV14
D gene: -
clone size: -
CDR3 protein: CASSHELNYGYTF
CDR3 DNA: TGTGCCAGCAGCCACGAGCTTAACTATGGCTACACCTTC

J gene: TRBJ1-5
CDR3 length: 14
V gene: TRBV18
D gene: TRBD1
clone size: -
CDR3 protein: CASTGQGSNQPQHF
CDR3 DNA: TGTGCCAGCACGGGACAGGGAAGCAATCAGCCCCAGCATTTT

J gene: TRBJ1-1
CDR3 length: 15
V gene: TRBV6-1
D gene: TRBD1
clone size: -
CDR3 protein: CASSEAPAGGTEAFF
CDR3 DNA: TGTGCCAGCAGTGAAGCGCCGGCAGGGGGTACTGAAGCTTTCTTT

J gene: TRBJ2-1
CDR3 length: 15
V gene: TRBV7-6
D gene: TRBD2
clone size: once
CDR3 protein: CASSRGLDYRNEQFF
CDR3 DNA: TGTGCCAGCAGCCGGGGACTAGATTATAGGAATGAGCAGTTCTTC

J gene: TRBJ1-2
CDR3 length: 16
V gene: TRBV3-1/TRBV3-2
D gene: TRBD1
clone size: -
CDR3 protein: CASSQIATGQNYGYTF
CDR3 DNA: TGTGCCAGCAGCCAAATAGCGACGGGACAGAACTATGGCTACACCTTC

J gene: TRBJ1-1
CDR3 length: 17
V gene: TRBV4-1
D gene: -
clone size: -
CDR3 protein: CASSQSGQRGMNTEAFF
CDR3 DNA: TGCGCCAGCAGCCAATCCGGGCAGCGGGGAATGAACACTGAAGCTTTCTTT

J gene: TRBJ1-5
CDR3 length: 14
V gene: TRBV28
D gene: -
clone size: -
CDR3 protein: CASSQGSSNQPQHF
CDR3 DNA: TGTGCCAGCAGTCAGGGTTCTAGCAATCAGCCCCAGCATTTT

J gene: TRBJ1-1
CDR3 length: 15
V gene: TRBV19
D gene: -
clone size: -
CDR3 protein: CASSAENSRNTEAFF
CDR3 DNA: TGTGCCAGTAGTGCAGAAAACAGTAGGAACACTGAAGCTTTCTTT

J gene: TRBJ2-2
CDR3 length: 14
V gene: TRBV2
D gene: -
clone size: -
CDR3 protein: CASSETSWTGELFF
CDR3 DNA: TGTGCCAGCAGTGAAACTTCTTGGACCGGGGAGCTGTTTTTT

J gene: TRBJ2-1
CDR3 length: 15
V gene: TRBV5-1
D gene: TRBD1
clone size: -
CDR3 protein: CASSLTGGPNNEQFF
CDR3 DNA: TGCGCCAGCAGCTTGACAGGGGGCCCTAACAATGAGCAGTTCTTC

J gene: TRBJ1-6
CDR3 length: 15
V gene: TRBV7-3
D gene: -
clone size: -
CDR3 protein: CASSLNPGPNSPLHF
CDR3 DNA: TGTGCCAGCAGCTTAAACCCAGGGCCAAATTCACCCCTCCACTTT

J gene: TRBJ2-5
CDR3 length: 16
V gene: TRBV10-3
D gene: -
clone size: -
CDR3 protein: CAISEVGAGVRETQYF
CDR3 DNA: TGTGCCATCAGTGAGGTGGGGGCGGGGGTCCGAGAGACCCAGTACTTC

J gene: TRBJ1-1
CDR3 length: 12
V gene: TRBV28
D gene: -
clone size: -
CDR3 protein: CASSEQGTEAFF
CDR3 DNA: TGTGCCAGCAGTGAGCAGGGAACTGAAGCTTTCTTT

J gene: TRBJ2-1
CDR3 length: 12
V gene: TRBV5-4
D gene: -
clone size: -
CDR3 protein: CASRGAYNEQFF
CDR3 DNA: TGTGCCAGCAGAGGGGCGTACAATGAGCAGTTCTTC

J gene: TRBJ1-5
CDR3 length: 14
V gene: TRBV7-8
D gene: -
clone size: many
CDR3 protein: CASSLQGPNQPQHF
CDR3 DNA: TGTGCCAGCAGCTTACAGGGCCCCAATCAGCCCCAGCATTTT

J gene: TRBJ1-1
CDR3 length: 14
V gene: TRBV7-3
D gene: -
clone size: -
CDR3 protein: CASSLVGGDTEAFF
CDR3 DNA: TGTGCCAGCAGCTTAGTCGGGGGAGACACTGAAGCTTTCTTT

J gene: TRBJ2-7
CDR3 length: 13
V gene: TRBV6-2/TRBV6-3
D gene: TRBD2
clone size: -
CDR3 protein: CASSSGGPYEQYF
CDR3 DNA: TGTGCCAGCAGTTCGGGGGGACCCTACGAGCAGTACTTC

J gene: TRBJ2-7
CDR3 length: 12
V gene: TRBV7-3
D gene: -
clone size: -
CDR3 protein: CASSPSSYEQYF
CDR3 DNA: TGTGCCAGCAGTCCTAGTTCCTACGAGCAGTACTTC

J gene: TRBJ2-7
CDR3 length: 16
V gene: TRBV7-9
D gene: TRBD1
clone size: -
CDR3 protein: CASSFPQGVSSYEQYF
CDR3 DNA: TGTGCCAGCAGCTTCCCACAGGGGGTGAGTTCTTACGAGCAGTACTTC

J gene: TRBJ1-3
CDR3 length: 14
V gene: TRBV5-5
D gene: -
clone size: -
CDR3 protein: CASSARGSGNTIYF
CDR3 DNA: TGTGCCAGCAGTGCCAGGGGTTCTGGAAACACCATATATTTT

J gene: TRBJ1-1
CDR3 length: 13
V gene: TRBV19
D gene: -
clone size: once
CDR3 protein: CASSIMAADEAFF
CDR3 DNA: TGTGCCAGTAGTATTATGGCCGCAGATGAAGCTTTCTTT

J gene: TRBJ2-1
CDR3 length: 16
V gene: TRBV9
D gene: TRBD2
clone size: -
CDR3 protein: CASSRSGGRTFDEQFF
CDR3 DNA: TGTGCCAGCAGCCGTTCGGGAGGGCGTACTTTCGATGAGCAGTTCTTC

J gene: TRBJ1-5
CDR3 length: 13
V gene: TRBV6-5
D gene: TRBD1
clone size: -
CDR3 protein: CASTDRGNQPQHF
CDR3 DNA: TGTGCCAGCACGGACAGGGGCAATCAGCCCCAGCATTTT

J gene: TRBJ1-2
CDR3 length: 15
V gene: TRBV4-1
D gene: TRBD1
clone size: once
CDR3 protein: CASSRGQGRNYGYTF
CDR3 DNA: TGCGCCAGCAGCCGGGGACAGGGGAGAAACTATGGCTACACCTTC

J gene: TRBJ2-7
CDR3 length: 17
V gene: TRBV7-9
D gene: -
clone size: few
CDR3 protein: CASSEDPQDSLTYEQYF
CDR3 DNA: TGTGCCAGCAGCGAGGACCCACAGGACAGCCTTACCTACGAGCAGTACTTC

J gene: TRBJ2-3
CDR3 length: 12
V gene: TRBV7-3
D gene: -
clone size: -
CDR3 protein: CASSPNTDTQYF
CDR3 DNA: TGTGCCAGCAGCCCAAACACAGATACGCAGTATTTT

J gene: TRBJ1-2
CDR3 length: 16
V gene: TRBV7-2
D gene: -
clone size: -
CDR3 protein: CASSLFSGSTDYGYTF
CDR3 DNA: TGTGCCAGCAGTTTATTCTCAGGGTCCACGGACTATGGCTACACCTTC

J gene: TRBJ1-6
CDR3 length: 14
V gene: TRBV19
D gene: TRBD1
clone size: -
CDR3 protein: CASSIGTANSPLHF
CDR3 DNA: TGTGCCAGTAGTATCGGGACAGCAAATTCACCCCTCCACTTT

J gene: TRBJ2-5
CDR3 length: 15
V gene: TRBV4-1
D gene: TRBD2
clone size: -
CDR3 protein: CASSQDGLRGETQYF
CDR3 DNA: TGCGCCAGCAGCCAAGACGGGTTGCGGGGGGAGACCCAGTACTTC

J gene: TRBJ1-4
CDR3 length: 15
V gene: TRBV5-5
D gene: TRBD1
clone size: many
CDR3 protein: CASSLTAGGDEKLFF
CDR3 DNA: TGTGCCAGCAGCTTGACGGCAGGGGGTGATGAAAAACTGTTTTTT

J gene: TRBJ2-7
CDR3 length: 15
V gene: TRBV11-3
D gene: TRBD1
clone size: -
CDR3 protein: CASSPGQGSSYEQYF
CDR3 DNA: TGTGCCAGCAGCCCCGGACAGGGGAGCTCCTACGAGCAGTACTTC

J gene: TRBJ1-2
CDR3 length: 18
V gene: TRBV19
D gene: TRBD1
clone size: once
CDR3 protein: CASSRLSAGQGTQYGYTF
CDR3 DNA: TGTGCCAGTAGTCGATTATCCGCCGGACAGGGGACCCAATATGGCTACACCTTC

J gene: TRBJ1-1
CDR3 length: 15
V gene: TRBV11-2
D gene: -
clone size: -
CDR3 protein: CASSFSPGRDTEAFF
CDR3 DNA: TGTGCCAGCAGCTTTTCCCCCGGCCGGGACACTGAAGCTTTCTTT

J gene: TRBJ2-1
CDR3 length: 17
V gene: TRBV12-5
D gene: TRBD2
clone size: -
CDR3 protein: CASKGQPGLGNYNEQFF
CDR3 DNA: TGTGCTAGCAAAGGTCAGCCGGGACTAGGGAACTACAATGAGCAGTTCTTC

J gene: TRBJ2-6
CDR3 length: 17
V gene: TRBV5-1
D gene: TRBD1
clone size: few
CDR3 protein: CASSLYSTGAGANVLTF
CDR3 DNA: TGCGCCAGCAGCTTGTATTCGACAGGGGCCGGGGCCAACGTCCTGACTTTC

J gene: TRBJ2-5
CDR3 length: 15
V gene: TRBV19
D gene: -
clone size: -
CDR3 protein: CASSSGSMGRETQYF
CDR3 DNA: TGTGCCAGTAGTTCGGGGAGCATGGGGAGGGAGACCCAGTACTTC

J gene: TRBJ1-5
CDR3 length: 14
V gene: TRBV10-2
D gene: -
clone size: -
CDR3 protein: CASSEATDNQPQHF
CDR3 DNA: TGCGCCAGCAGTGAAGCGACAGATAATCAGCCCCAGCATTTT

J gene: TRBJ2-3
CDR3 length: 15
V gene: TRBV7-2
D gene: TRBD2
clone size: -
CDR3 protein: CASSVTSGSTDTQYF
CDR3 DNA: TGTGCCAGCAGCGTGACTAGCGGGAGCACAGATACGCAGTATTTT

J gene: TRBJ1-1
CDR3 length: 15
V gene: TRBV27
D gene: -
clone size: -
CDR3 protein: CASSPFDRPNTEAFF
CDR3 DNA: TGTGCCAGCAGTCCATTCGACAGACCCAACACTGAAGCTTTCTTT

J gene: TRBJ2-2
CDR3 length: 16
V gene: TRBV5-8
D gene: TRBD1
clone size: -
CDR3 protein: CASSHSAGGIAGELFF
CDR3 DNA: TGTGCCAGCAGCCATAGCGCAGGGGGTATCGCCGGGGAGCTGTTTTTT